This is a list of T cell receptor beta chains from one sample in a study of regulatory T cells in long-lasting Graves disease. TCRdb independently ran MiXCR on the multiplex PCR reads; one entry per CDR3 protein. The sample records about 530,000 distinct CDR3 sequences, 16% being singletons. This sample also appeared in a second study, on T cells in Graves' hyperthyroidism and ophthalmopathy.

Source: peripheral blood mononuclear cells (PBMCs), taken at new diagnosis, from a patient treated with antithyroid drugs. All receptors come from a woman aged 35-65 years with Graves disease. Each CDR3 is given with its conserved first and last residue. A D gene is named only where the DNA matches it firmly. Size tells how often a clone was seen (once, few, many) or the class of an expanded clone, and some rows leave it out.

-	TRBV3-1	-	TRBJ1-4	CASSQSAVVRSTNEKLFF	TGTGCCAGCAGCCAATCTGCCGTTGTGCGTTCAACTAATGAAAAACTGTTTTTT
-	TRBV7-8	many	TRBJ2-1	CASSLRSGQRQFF	TGTGCCAGCAGCTTAAGATCGGGGCAAAGGCAGTTCTTC
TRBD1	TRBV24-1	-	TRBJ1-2	CATSEGTGNYNGYTF	TGTGCCACCAGTGAGGGGACAGGGAACTATAATGGCTACACCTTC
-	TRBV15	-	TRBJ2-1	CATSRDTYNEQFF	TGTGCCACCAGCAGGGACACCTACAATGAGCAGTTCTTC
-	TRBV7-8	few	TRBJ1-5	CASSLAGVRGDQPQHF	TGTGCCAGCAGCTTAGCGGGGGTCAGGGGTGATCAGCCCCAGCATTTT
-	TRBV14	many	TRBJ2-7	CASSPDLKVTYEQYF	TGTGCCAGCAGCCCGGACCTCAAAGTCACCTACGAGCAGTACTTC
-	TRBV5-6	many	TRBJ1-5	CASSLGADYSNQPQHF	TGTGCCAGCAGCTTGGGGGCGGATTATAGCAATCAGCCCCAGCATTTT
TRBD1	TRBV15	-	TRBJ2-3	CATSRYYDRGLGDTQYF	TGTGCCACCAGCAGATATTACGACAGGGGGCTTGGAGATACGCAGTATTTT
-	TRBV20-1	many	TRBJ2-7	CSARWGPYEQYF	TGCAGTGCCCGGTGGGGCCCCTACGAGCAGTACTTC
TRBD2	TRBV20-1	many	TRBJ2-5	CSARGPGTSGEETQYF	TGCAGTGCTAGGGGACCCGGGACTAGCGGGGAGGAGACCCAGTACTTC
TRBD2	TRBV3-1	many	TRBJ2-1	CASTPRGGGDYNEQFF	TGTGCCAGCACCCCCCGGGGCGGGGGGGACTACAATGAGCAGTTCTTC
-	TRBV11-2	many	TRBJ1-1	CASSLGGWATEAFF	TGTGCCAGCAGCTTAGGGGGTTGGGCCACTGAAGCTTTCTTT
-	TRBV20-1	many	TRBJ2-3	CSVKTPGITDTQYF	TGCAGTGTGAAGACGCCGGGTATCACAGATACGCAGTATTTT
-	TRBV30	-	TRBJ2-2	CARRLRNTGELFF	TGTGCCCGCCGTCTGCGGAACACCGGGGAGCTGTTTTTT
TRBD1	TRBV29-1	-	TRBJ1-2	CSVWDSYGYTF	TGCAGCGTTTGGGACAGCTATGGCTACACCTTC
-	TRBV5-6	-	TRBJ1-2	CASTSTLAGYTF	TGTGCCAGCACCTCAACTCTGGCGGGCTACACCTTC
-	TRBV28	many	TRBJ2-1	CASSSREQFF	TGTGCCAGCTCCTCTCGGGAGCAGTTCTTC
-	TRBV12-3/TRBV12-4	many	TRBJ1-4	CASSATIGSNEKLFF	TGTGCCAGCAGTGCTACAATTGGGTCTAATGAAAAACTGTTTTTT
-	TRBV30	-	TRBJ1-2	CAWSALFGGPYGYTF	TGTGCCTGGAGTGCTCTTTTCGGCGGTCCTTATGGCTACACCTTC
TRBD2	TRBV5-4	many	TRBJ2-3	CASSPGGGSTDTQYF	TGTGCCAGCAGCCCCGGGGGGGGTAGCACAGATACGCAGTATTTT
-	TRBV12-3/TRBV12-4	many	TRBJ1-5	CASSFSLGNQPQHF	TGTGCCAGCAGTTTTTCCCTTGGCAATCAGCCCCAGCATTTT
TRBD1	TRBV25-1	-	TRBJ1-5	CASSEWDRASNQPQHF	TGTGCCAGCAGTGAATGGGACAGGGCTAGCAATCAGCCCCAGCATTTT